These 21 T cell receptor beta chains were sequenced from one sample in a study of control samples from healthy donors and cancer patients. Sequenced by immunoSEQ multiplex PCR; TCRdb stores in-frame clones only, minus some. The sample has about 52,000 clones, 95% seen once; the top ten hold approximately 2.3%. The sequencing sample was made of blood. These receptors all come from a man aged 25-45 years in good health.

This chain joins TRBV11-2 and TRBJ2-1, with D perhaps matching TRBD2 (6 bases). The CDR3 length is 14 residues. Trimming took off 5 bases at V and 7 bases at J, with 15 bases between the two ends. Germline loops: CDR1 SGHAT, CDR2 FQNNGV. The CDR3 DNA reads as TGTGCCAGCAGCCCGGTCGGGGGAGAAAATGAGCAGTTCTTC. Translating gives CASSPVGGENEQFF.

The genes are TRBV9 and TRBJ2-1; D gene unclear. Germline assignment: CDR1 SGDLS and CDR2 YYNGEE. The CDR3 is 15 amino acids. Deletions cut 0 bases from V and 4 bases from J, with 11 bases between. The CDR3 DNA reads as TGTGCCAGCAGCGTAGCTTCGCGGCCGTACAATGAGCAGTTCTTC. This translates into CASSVASRPYNEQFF. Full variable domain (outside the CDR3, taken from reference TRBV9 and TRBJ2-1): DSGVTQTPKHLITATGQRVTLRCSPRSGDLSVYWYQQSLDQGLQFLIQYYNGEERAKGNILERFSAQQFPDLHSELNLSSLELGDSALYFCASSVASRPYNEQFFGPGTRLTVL.

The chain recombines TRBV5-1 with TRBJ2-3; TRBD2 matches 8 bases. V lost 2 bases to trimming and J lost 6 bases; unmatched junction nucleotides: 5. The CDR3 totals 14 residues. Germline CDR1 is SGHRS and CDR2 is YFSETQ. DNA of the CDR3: TGCGCCAGCAGCTTAGGTAGCGGGAAGGATACGCAGTATTTT. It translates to CASSLGSGKDTQYF. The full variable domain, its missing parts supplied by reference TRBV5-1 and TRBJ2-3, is KAGVTQTPRYLIKTRGQQVTLSCSPISGHRSVSWYQQTPGQGLQFLFEYFSETQRNKGNFPGRFSGRQFSNSRSEMNVSTLELGDSALYLCASSLGSGKDTQYFGPGTRLTVL.

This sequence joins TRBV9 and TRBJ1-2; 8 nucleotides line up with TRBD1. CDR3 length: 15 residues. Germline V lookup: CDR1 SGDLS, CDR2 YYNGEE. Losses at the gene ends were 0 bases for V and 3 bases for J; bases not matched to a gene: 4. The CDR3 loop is CASSVAPDRDYGYTF. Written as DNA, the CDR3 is TGTGCCAGCAGCGTAGCCCCGGACAGGGACTATGGCTACACCTTC.

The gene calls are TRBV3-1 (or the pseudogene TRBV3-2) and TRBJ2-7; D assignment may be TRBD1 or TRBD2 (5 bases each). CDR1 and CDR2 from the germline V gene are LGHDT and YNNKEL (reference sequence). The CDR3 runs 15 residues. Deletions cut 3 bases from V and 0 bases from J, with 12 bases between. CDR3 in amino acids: CASSQRGRNSYEQYF. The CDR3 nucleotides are TGTGCCAGCAGCCAGAGGGGTAGGAACTCCTACGAGCAGTACTTC.

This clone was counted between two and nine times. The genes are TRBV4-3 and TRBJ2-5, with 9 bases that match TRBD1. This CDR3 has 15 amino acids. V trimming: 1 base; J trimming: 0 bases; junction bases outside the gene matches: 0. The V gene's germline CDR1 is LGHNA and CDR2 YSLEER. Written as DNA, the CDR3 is TGCGCCAGCAGCCAAGGGACAGGGGACCAAGAGACCCAGTACTTC. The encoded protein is CASSQGTGDQETQYF.

This CDR3 reads CASSPLNRDRGSLSGGNTIYF. Here the CDR3 DNA reads TGTGCCAGCTCACCACTCAATCGGGACAGGGGATCTCTGAGTGGTGGAAACACCATATATTTT. J is TRBJ1-3 and V is TRBV18; 10 bases match TRBD1. Per the germline V gene, CDR1 is KGHSH and CDR2 is LQKENI. J gave up 3 bases and V 1 base, and 18 bases lay outside the gene matches. CDR3 length: 21 residues. The variable domain in full, completed from reference TRBV18 and TRBJ1-3, reads NAGVMQNPRHLVRRRGQEARLRCSPMKGHSHVYWYRQLPEEGLKFMVYLQKENIIDESGMPKERFSAEFPKEGPSILRIQQVVRGDSAAYFCASSPLNRDRGSLSGGNTIYFGEGSWLTVV.

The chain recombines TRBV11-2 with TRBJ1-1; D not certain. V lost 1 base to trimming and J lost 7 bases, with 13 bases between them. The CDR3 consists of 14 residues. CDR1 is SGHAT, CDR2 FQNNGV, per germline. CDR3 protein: CASSLARGQFEAFF. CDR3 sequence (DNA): TGTGCCAGCAGCTTAGCACGAGGGCAGTTTGAAGCTTTCTTT.

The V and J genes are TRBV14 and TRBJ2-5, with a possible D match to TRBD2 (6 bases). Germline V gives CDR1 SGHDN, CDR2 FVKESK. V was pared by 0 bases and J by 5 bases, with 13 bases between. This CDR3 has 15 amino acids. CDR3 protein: CASSQDRREVETQYF. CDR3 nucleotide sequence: TGTGCCAGCAGCCAAGATAGGAGGGAAGTGGAGACCCAGTACTTC.

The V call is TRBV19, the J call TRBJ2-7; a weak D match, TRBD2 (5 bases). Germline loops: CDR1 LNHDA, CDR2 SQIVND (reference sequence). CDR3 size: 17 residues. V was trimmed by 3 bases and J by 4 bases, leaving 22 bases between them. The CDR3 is CASSISATREGPYEQYF. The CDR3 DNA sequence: TGTGCCAGTAGTATCTCCGCGACTCGGGAAGGGCCTTACGAGCAGTACTTC.

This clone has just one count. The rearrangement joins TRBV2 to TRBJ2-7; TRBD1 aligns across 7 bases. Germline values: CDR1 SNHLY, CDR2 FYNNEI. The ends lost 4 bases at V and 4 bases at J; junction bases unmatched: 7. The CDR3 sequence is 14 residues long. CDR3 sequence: CASSGRDRAYEQYF. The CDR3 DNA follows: TGTGCCAGCAGTGGCCGGGACAGAGCTTACGAGCAGTACTTC.

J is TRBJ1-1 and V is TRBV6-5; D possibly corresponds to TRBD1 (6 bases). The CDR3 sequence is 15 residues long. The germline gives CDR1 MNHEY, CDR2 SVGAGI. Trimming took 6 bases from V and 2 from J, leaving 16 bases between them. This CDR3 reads CASSLTDRTNTEAFF. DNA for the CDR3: TGTGCCAGCAGCCTAACCGACAGGACAAACACTGAAGCTTTCTTT.

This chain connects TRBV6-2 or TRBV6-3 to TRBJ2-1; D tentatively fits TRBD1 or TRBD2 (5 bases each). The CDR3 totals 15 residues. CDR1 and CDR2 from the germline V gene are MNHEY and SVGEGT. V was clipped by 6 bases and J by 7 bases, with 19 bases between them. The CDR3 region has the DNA TGTGCCAGCAGCCCACCTTGGCAGGGCGGGAATGAGCAGTTCTTC. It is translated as CASSPPWQGGNEQFF.

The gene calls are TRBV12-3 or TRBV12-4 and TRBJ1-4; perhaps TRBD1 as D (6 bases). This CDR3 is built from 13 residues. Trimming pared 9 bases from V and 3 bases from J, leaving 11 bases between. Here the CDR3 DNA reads TGTGCCAGTACACCAGGGGCTAATGAAAAACTGTTTTTT. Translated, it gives CASTPGANEKLFF.

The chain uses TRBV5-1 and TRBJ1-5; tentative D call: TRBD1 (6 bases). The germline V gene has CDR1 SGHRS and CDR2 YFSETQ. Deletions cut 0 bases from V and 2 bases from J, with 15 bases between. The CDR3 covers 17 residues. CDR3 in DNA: TGCGCCAGCAGCTTGGGGGGCAGGGGCATGGGCAATCAGCCCCAGCATTTT. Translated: CASSLGGRGMGNQPQHF.

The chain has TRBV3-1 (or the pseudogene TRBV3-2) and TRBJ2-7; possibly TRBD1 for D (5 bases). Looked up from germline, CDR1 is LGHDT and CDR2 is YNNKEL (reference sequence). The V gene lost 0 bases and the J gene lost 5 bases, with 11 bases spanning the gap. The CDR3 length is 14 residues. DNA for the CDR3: TGTGCCAGCAGCCAAGAGGCAGGGTCACACGAGCAGTACTTC. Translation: CASSQEAGSHEQYF.

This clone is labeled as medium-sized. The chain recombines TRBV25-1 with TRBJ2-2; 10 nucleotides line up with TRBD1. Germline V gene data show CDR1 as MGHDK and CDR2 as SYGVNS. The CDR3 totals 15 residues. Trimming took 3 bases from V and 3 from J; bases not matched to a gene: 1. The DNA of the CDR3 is TGTGCCAGCAGTGAGGGGACAGGGGACACCGGGGAGCTGTTTTTT. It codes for CASSEGTGDTGELFF.

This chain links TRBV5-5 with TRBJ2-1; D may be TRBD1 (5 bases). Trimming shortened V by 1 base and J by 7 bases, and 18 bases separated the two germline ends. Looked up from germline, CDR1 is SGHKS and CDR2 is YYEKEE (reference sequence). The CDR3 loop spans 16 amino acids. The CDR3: CASSLFWAREKNEQFF. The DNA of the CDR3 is TGTGCCAGCAGCTTGTTTTGGGCCAGGGAAAAAAATGAGCAGTTCTTC.

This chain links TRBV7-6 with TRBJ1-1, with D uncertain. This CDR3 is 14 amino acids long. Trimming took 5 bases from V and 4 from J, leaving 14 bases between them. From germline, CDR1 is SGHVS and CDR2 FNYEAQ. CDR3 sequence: CASSLNPGPTEAFF. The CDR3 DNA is TGTGCCAGCAGCCTCAACCCAGGTCCCACTGAAGCTTTCTTT.

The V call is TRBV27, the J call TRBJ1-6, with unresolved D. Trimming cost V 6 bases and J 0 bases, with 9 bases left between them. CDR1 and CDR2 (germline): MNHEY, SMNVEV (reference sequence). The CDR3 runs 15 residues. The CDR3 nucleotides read TGTGCCAGCAGGCAATACAGCTCCTATAATTCACCCCTCCACTTT. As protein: CASRQYSSYNSPLHF.

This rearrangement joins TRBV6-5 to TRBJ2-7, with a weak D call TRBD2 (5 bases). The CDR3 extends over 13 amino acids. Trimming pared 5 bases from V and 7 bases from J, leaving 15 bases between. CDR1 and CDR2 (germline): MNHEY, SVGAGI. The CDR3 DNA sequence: TGTGCCAGCAGTAAAACAGAGACGGGGGAGCAGTACTTC. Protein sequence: CASSKTETGEQYF.